Below, 12 T cell receptor beta chains from the same sample are listed, as sequenced in a study of T cells in Graves' hyperthyroidism and ophthalmopathy. RNA transcripts gave rise to amplified TCR beta CDR3 regions. Primed by the HTBI set, a first-round RT-PCR was run on the TCR CDR3. TCRdb reprocessed the multiplex PCR reads with MiXCR, giving one entry per CDR3 protein. The sample contains more than 350,000 distinct CDR3 sequences, approximately 14% of which appear only once. Sequences were obtained from blood. These receptors came from a woman aged 60-75 years with Graves' ophthalmopathy.

This clonotype was seen at least ten times. The V call is TRBV7-9, the J call TRBJ2-5, with 7 bases fitting TRBD2. The V and J ends lost 2 bases and 5 bases, in that order; junction bases with no gene match: 11. This CDR3 is 16 amino acids long. CDR1 is SEHNR and CDR2 is FQNEAQ in the germline V gene (reference sequence). CDR3 protein: CASSLSRAGETETQYF. In nucleotides, the CDR3 is TGTGCCAGCAGCTTATCCAGGGCGGGAGAAACGGAGACCCAGTACTTC.

This clonotype showed up many times. The chain recombines TRBV12-3 or TRBV12-4 with TRBJ2-3; 10 positions match TRBD1. V gave up 6 bases and J gave up 6 bases; unmatched junction bases: 9. The CDR3 sequence is 15 residues long. CDR3 coding DNA: TGTGCCAGCAGCCAACTTGGGACAGGGGCCGATACGCAGTATTTT. Translation gives CASSQLGTGADTQYF.

The chain is built from TRBV30 and TRBJ2-5, with 10 bases that match TRBD1. Germline loops: CDR1 GTSNPN, CDR2 SVGIG (reference sequence). The CDR3 consists of 14 residues. V lost 3 bases to trimming and J lost 7 bases; unmatched junction nucleotides: 8. The DNA for the CDR3 is TGTGCCTGGAGGACAGGGGGCGGGAAAGGGACCCAGTACTTC. This codes for CAWRTGGGKGTQYF.

A few counts support this clonotype. This chain joins TRBV9 and TRBJ2-5, with D tentatively TRBD2 (6 bases). Germline CDR1 and CDR2: SGDLS and YYNGEE. V gave up 4 bases and J gave up 3 bases, with 19 bases separating them. The CDR3 length is 16 residues. This CDR3 is CASSSRRGKQEETQYF. The DNA of the CDR3 is TGTGCCAGCAGCTCCAGGAGGGGCAAGCAGGAAGAGACCCAGTACTTC. Filled out from reference TRBV9 and TRBJ2-5, the complete variable domain reads DSGVTQTPKHLITATGQRVTLRCSPRSGDLSVYWYQQSLDQGLQFLIQYYNGEERAKGNILERFSAQQFPDLHSELNLSSLELGDSALYFCASSSRRGKQEETQYFGPGTRLLVL.

This clonotype was observed many times. V and J are TRBV7-9 and TRBJ2-5; a weak D match, TRBD2 (5 bases). Trimming removed 5 bases from V and 3 bases from J, with 10 bases in between. The V gene's germline CDR1 is SEHNR and CDR2 FQNEAQ (reference sequence). The CDR3 length is 13 residues. The DNA of the CDR3 is TGTGCCAGCAGCAAGCCGCGGGAAGAGACCCAGTACTTC. Protein product: CASSKPREETQYF.

The CDR3 DNA reads as TGTGCCAGCAGTTCCTCCGACAGGGTCGGCGCTCAGCCCCAGCATTTT. As protein: CASSSSDRVGAQPQHF. The gene calls are TRBV28 and TRBJ1-5; 7 nucleotides match TRBD1. The length of the CDR3 is 16 residues. Looked up from germline, CDR1 is MDHEN and CDR2 is SYDVKM. The V and J ends lost 4 bases and 6 bases, in that order; junction bases with no gene match: 12.

This clonotype was counted many times. J is TRBJ1-1 and V is TRBV12-3 or TRBV12-4; 7 bases align to TRBD1. After removal of 3 bases from V and 3 bases from J, the junction contained 4 bases not matched to a gene. CDR3 size: 14 residues. In DNA, the CDR3 is TGTGCCAGCAGTTTGCAGGGGGGATACACTGAAGCTTTCTTT. This gives the protein CASSLQGGYTEAFF.

This clonotype has just a few counts. V usage is TRBV12-3 or TRBV12-4 and J usage is TRBJ2-6; TRBD2 aligns across 7 bases. The length of the CDR3 is 21 residues. J gave up 0 bases and V 1 base, and 15 bases lay outside the gene matches. CDR3 in amino acids: CASSLDRWGGGTDSGANVLTF. CDR3 DNA sequence: TGTGCCAGCAGTTTAGATCGATGGGGGGGTGGCACCGACTCTGGGGCCAACGTCCTGACTTTC.

This clonotype came up many times. V and J are TRBV5-1 and TRBJ2-1; D is unclear. Deletions cut 1 base from V and 4 bases from J, with 6 bases between. The germline V gene encodes CDR1 SGHRS and CDR2 YFSETQ. CDR3 length: 13 amino acids. In DNA form, the CDR3 reads TGCGCCAGCAGCTTGTTGGGGTACAATGAGCAGTTCTTC. It translates to CASSLLGYNEQFF.

This clonotype was seen repeatedly, ten times or more. The chain links TRBV5-1 to TRBJ1-1; D gene unclear. CDR3 length: 15 residues. From germline, CDR1 is SGHRS and CDR2 YFSETQ. The ends were cut back, 0 bases at V and 1 base at J, with 10 bases in the middle. This CDR3 is CASSLDGVGNTEAFF. The CDR3 nucleotides are TGCGCCAGCAGCTTGGACGGGGTCGGGAACACTGAAGCTTTCTTT.

V and J are TRBV6-1 and TRBJ2-5, with D hard to call. There are 12 residues in the CDR3. V dropped 2 bases and J dropped 4 bases, with 5 bases sitting between them. Germline CDR1 is MNHNS and CDR2 is SASEGT. The CDR3 DNA sequence: TGTGCCAGCAGTGAACGGGCAGAGACCCAGTACTTC. It codes for CASSERAETQYF.

The J gene is TRBJ2-1, the V gene TRBV24-1, with D unresolved. The CDR3 sequence is 12 residues long. The V end lost 1 base, the J end lost 7 bases, and 4 bases lay between the germline ends. Germline CDR1 KGHDR, CDR2 SFDVKD. The CDR3 region is CATSDFQNEQFF. CDR3 DNA: TGTGCCACCAGTGATTTCCAAAATGAGCAGTTCTTC.